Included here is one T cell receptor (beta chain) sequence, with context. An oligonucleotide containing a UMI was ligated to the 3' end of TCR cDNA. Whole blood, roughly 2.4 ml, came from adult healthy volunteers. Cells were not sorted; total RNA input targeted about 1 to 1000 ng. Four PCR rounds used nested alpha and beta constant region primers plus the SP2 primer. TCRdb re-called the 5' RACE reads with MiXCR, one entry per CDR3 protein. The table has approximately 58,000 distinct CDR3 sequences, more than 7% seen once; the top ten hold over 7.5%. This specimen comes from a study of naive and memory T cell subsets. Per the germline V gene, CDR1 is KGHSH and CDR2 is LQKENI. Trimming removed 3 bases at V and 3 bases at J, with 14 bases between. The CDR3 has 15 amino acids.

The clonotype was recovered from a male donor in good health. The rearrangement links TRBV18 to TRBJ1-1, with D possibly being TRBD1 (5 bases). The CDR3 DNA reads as TGTGCCAGCTCACCGGGCGGGGGGGGTGACACTGAAGCTTTCTTT. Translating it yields CASSPGGGGDTEAFF.